The 20 T cell receptor beta chains given below trace back to one sample, sequenced in a study of cytomegalovirus exposure and HLA in healthy donors. The PCR employed 60 Vbeta primers together with 13 Jbeta primers. Produced via immunoSEQ multiplex PCR; TCRdb's table is partial and in-frame only. Of around 300,000 clones listed, around four fifths were seen once; the top ten hold approximately 2%. Sequenced: PBMCs. The origin of the receptors is a woman between 35 and 50 years old in good health and CMV-seropositive.

This chain uses TRBV7-9 with TRBJ2-7; 8 positions agree with TRBD2. The V gene's germline CDR1 is SEHNR and CDR2 FQNEAQ (reference sequence). The CDR3 loop spans 16 amino acids. Unmatched junction bases numbered 11, after V lost 5 bases and J lost 2 bases. CDR3 loop: CASSPRTSGVTYEQYF. The CDR3 nucleotides read TGTGCCAGCAGCCCCCGAACTAGCGGAGTGACCTACGAGCAGTACTTC.

V is TRBV9 and J is TRBJ2-3; TRBD2 agrees at 10 bases. V gave up 0 bases and J gave up 4 bases; unmatched junction bases: 8. Germline V gene data show CDR1 as SGDLS and CDR2 as YYNGEE. There are 17 residues in the CDR3. CDR3 DNA sequence: TGTGCCAGCAGCGTAGTGTCTAGCGGGAGAGGCCCAGATACGCAGTATTTT. This sequence encodes CASSVVSSGRGPDTQYF.

This chain links TRBV6-5 with TRBJ2-2; a possible D gene is TRBD2 (5 bases). Trimming took 8 bases from V and 4 from J, leaving 14 bases between them. Germline CDR1 reads MNHEY; CDR2 reads SVGAGI. The CDR3 is made up of 14 amino acids. The CDR3 region is CASGLATPTGELFF. The CDR3 DNA sequence: TGTGCCAGCGGTCTAGCTACCCCCACCGGGGAGCTGTTTTTT.

This chain uses TRBV12-5 with TRBJ2-3, with 11 bases matching TRBD2. This CDR3 region has 17 residues. From germline, CDR1 is LGHNT and CDR2 FRNRAP. With 1 base clipped from V and 6 bases from J, the junction kept 9 bases outside the gene matches. The CDR3 loop is CASGLAPRLAGLDTQYF. DNA of the CDR3: TGTGCTAGTGGTTTGGCCCCCCGACTAGCGGGACTCGATACGCAGTATTTT.

V and J are TRBV7-3 and TRBJ1-1; D is unclear. The CDR3 is 13 amino acids. The germline V gene encodes CDR1 SGHTA and CDR2 FQGTGA. With 0 bases removed from V and 3 bases from J, the gap between germline ends came to 5 bases. The CDR3 coding sequence is TGTGCCAGCAGCTTAACGAGCGACACTGAAGCTTTCTTT. Amino acids: CASSLTSDTEAFF. The whole variable domain, filled in from reference TRBV7-3 and TRBJ1-1, reads GAGVSQTPSNKVTEKGKYVELRCDPISGHTALYWYRQSLGQGPEFLIYFQGTGAADDSGLPNDRFFAVRPEGSVSTLKIQRTERGDSAVYLCASSLTSDTEAFFGQGTRLTVV.

This chain links TRBV14 with TRBJ2-3; 9 bases are shared with TRBD1. The CDR3 consists of 16 residues. With V trimmed by 0 bases and J by 3 bases, 4 bases remained unmatched. The germline CDR1 and CDR2 sequences are SGHDN and FVKESK. The CDR3 coding sequence is TGTGCCAGCAGCCAAGAGGGGACAGGGAGAACAGATACGCAGTATTTT. Amino acids: CASSQEGTGRTDTQYF.

CDR3 amino acids: CASREVTEAFF. The CDR3 nucleotides are TGTGCCAGTAGAGAGGTCACTGAAGCTTTCTTT. V usage is TRBV19 and J usage is TRBJ1-1; no clear D gene. The CDR3 has 11 amino acids. Trimming took off 6 bases at V and 4 bases at J, with 6 bases between the two ends. Germline lookup yields CDR1 LNHDA and CDR2 SQIVND (reference sequence).

The gene calls are TRBV5-4 and TRBJ1-5; no clear D. V lost 0 bases, J lost 6 bases, and 13 bases lay in between. Germline V CDR1 and CDR2: SGHNT, YYREEE (reference sequence). The CDR3 runs to 15 residues. The CDR3 is CASSLGPSTGQPQHF. Here the CDR3 DNA reads TGTGCCAGCAGCTTGGGCCCTAGCACGGGTCAGCCCCAGCATTTT.

The CDR3 DNA follows: TGTGCCAGCAGCTTGAGGGGAGGGAAGGAGCCCCAGCATTTT. Its protein product is CASSLRGGKEPQHF. The chain couples TRBV7-9 to TRBJ1-5, with TRBD1 as a possible D gene (5 bases). The V gene lost 3 bases and the J gene lost 8 bases, with 14 bases spanning the gap. The CDR3 sequence is 14 residues long. Germline V CDR1 and CDR2: SEHNR, FQNEAQ (reference sequence).

This clone has just a few counts. The chain is built from TRBV27 and TRBJ2-1, with 10 bases aligning to TRBD2. The germline V gene encodes CDR1 MNHEY and CDR2 SMNVEV (reference sequence). The V and J ends lost 2 bases and 2 bases, in that order; junction bases with no gene match: 6. The CDR3 totals 17 residues. CDR3 loop: CASSLGGAGGPYNEQFF. The DNA for the CDR3 is TGTGCCAGCAGTTTAGGGGGAGCGGGAGGGCCCTACAATGAGCAGTTCTTC.

This sequence joins TRBV18 and TRBJ2-2; TRBD2 agrees at 13 bases. V dropped 6 bases and J dropped 7; count of bases not matched to a gene: 8. The CDR3 is made up of 16 amino acids. CDR1 KGHSH and CDR2 LQKENI come from the germline V gene. CDR3 loop: CASSTGTSGKGGELFF. The CDR3 DNA is TGTGCCAGCTCGACCGGGACTAGCGGGAAGGGCGGGGAGCTGTTTTTT.

This clone appeared a few times. V usage is TRBV2 and J usage is TRBJ1-1; D is perhaps TRBD1 (6 bases). V was pared by 4 bases and J by 7 bases, with 13 bases between. CDR1 is SNHLY, CDR2 FYNNEI, per germline. The CDR3 covers 13 residues. The CDR3 nucleotides read TGTGCCAGCAGTGCGGCAGGGGAAGGTGAAGCTTTCTTT. Translating it yields CASSAAGEGEAFF.

The chain combines TRBV7-3 with TRBJ1-2; TRBD1 matches at 8 bases. CDR1 is SGHTA, CDR2 FQGTGA, per germline. J was trimmed by 8 bases and V by 5 bases; bases with no gene match: 7. The CDR3 sequence is 13 residues long. The CDR3 is CASSPTRGHGYTF. The DNA of the CDR3 is TGTGCCAGCAGCCCAACCAGGGGGCACGGCTACACCTTC. Full variable domain (missing parts from reference TRBV7-3 and TRBJ1-2): GAGVSQTPSNKVTEKGKYVELRCDPISGHTALYWYRQSLGQGPEFLIYFQGTGAADDSGLPNDRFFAVRPEGSVSTLKIQRTERGDSAVYLCASSPTRGHGYTFGSGTRLTVV.

The V and J genes are TRBV30 and TRBJ2-3, with 7 positions matching TRBD2. V was pared by 6 bases and J by 2 bases, with 5 bases of the junction left unmatched. Germline V gives CDR1 GTSNPN, CDR2 SVGIG (reference sequence). The CDR3 totals 13 residues. This CDR3 is CACSSGNTDTQYF. Written as DNA, the CDR3 is TGTGCCTGTTCTAGCGGAAACACAGATACGCAGTATTTT. The whole variable domain, filled in from reference TRBV30 and TRBJ2-3, reads SQTIHQWPATLVQPVGSPLSLECTVEGTSNPNLYWYRQAAGRGLQLLFYSVGIGQISSEVPQNLSASRPQDRQFILSSKKLLLSDSGFYLCACSSGNTDTQYFGPGTRLTVL.

The chain carries TRBV7-2 and TRBJ1-1; TRBD1 might be the D (6 bases). Germline V gene data show CDR1 as SGHTA and CDR2 as FQGNSA. The CDR3 consists of 13 residues. V gave up 6 bases and J gave up 6 bases, with 14 bases separating them. In DNA, the CDR3 is TGTGCCAGCAGGAGGGACATCAGCGCTGAAGCTTTCTTT. It translates to CASRRDISAEAFF.

The rearrangement uses TRBV5-4 and TRBJ2-7, with a weak D call TRBD1 (5 bases). CDR1 is SGHNT, CDR2 YYREEE, per germline (reference sequence). CDR3 length: 14 residues. V was cut by 0 bases and J by 0 bases, with 7 bases left in between. CDR3 region: CASSLGDSSYEQYF. CDR3 coding DNA: TGTGCCAGCAGCTTGGGTGACAGCTCCTACGAGCAGTACTTC.

The chain employs TRBV7-9 and TRBJ2-7; 7 bases line up with TRBD2. CDR1 and CDR2 from the germline V gene are SEHNR and FQNEAQ (reference sequence). The trim removed 5 bases at V and 2 bases at J, leaving 12 bases unmatched. This CDR3 contains 16 residues. CDR3 residues: CASSPVVTSDAYEQYF. CDR3 sequence (DNA): TGTGCCAGCAGCCCCGTGGTAACTAGCGATGCCTACGAGCAGTACTTC.

This clone was recorded only once. This chain joins TRBV27 and TRBJ2-7; D is possibly TRBD2 (5 bases). There are 14 residues in the CDR3. The germline gives CDR1 MNHEY, CDR2 SMNVEV (reference sequence). Trimming pared 1 base from V and 4 bases from J, leaving 11 bases between. The CDR3 DNA reads as TGTGCCAGCAGTTTATATCAGCGGCCATACGAGCAGTACTTC. Protein product: CASSLYQRPYEQYF.

This sequence joins TRBV5-4 and TRBJ2-7, with 8 bases lining up with TRBD2. Per the germline V gene, CDR1 is SGHNT and CDR2 is YYREEE (reference sequence). The CDR3 consists of 14 residues. V lost 4 bases to trimming and J lost 0 bases; unmatched junction nucleotides: 3. CDR3 DNA sequence: TGTGCCAGCAGCCGGGAGGGGACCTCCTACGAGCAGTACTTC. Its translation is CASSREGTSYEQYF.

V gene TRBV4-2 combines with J gene TRBJ2-7, with D perhaps TRBD1 (5 bases). The CDR3 totals 15 residues. The V gene lost 0 bases and the J gene lost 7 bases, with 16 bases spanning the gap. Germline V gene sequence: CDR1 LGHNA, CDR2 YNFKEQ. CDR3 DNA: TGTGCCAGCAGCCAAGATTCCTCCAGGGTGTATGAGCAGTACTTC. This encodes CASSQDSSRVYEQYF.